This T cell receptor (beta chain) came from a study of T cell repertoires in cytomegalovirus infection. Study as a whole: Based on public TCR beta signatures, there were indications of CMV infection and of a matching HLA type.

TCRdb re-analysed the reads in MiXCR, keeping a single row per CDR3 protein. The sample shows roughly 720,000 distinct CDR3 sequences, approximately 34% of them seen only once. Trimming left V 6 bases short and J 10 bases short, with 13 bases between. This CDR3 has 12 amino acids. Germline V gives CDR1 SEHNR, CDR2 FQNEAQ (reference sequence). This clonotype was counted at least ten times. V is TRBV7-9 and J is TRBJ2-1; D gene ambiguous. The sequence came from a human donor in good health (CMV status not recorded). Some clones in this sample may be carry-over from other donors' samples. Sequences were obtained from PBMCs. The CDR3 reads CASSQGFGEQFF. As DNA, the CDR3 is TGTGCCAGCAGTCAAGGGTTTGGGGAGCAGTTCTTC.